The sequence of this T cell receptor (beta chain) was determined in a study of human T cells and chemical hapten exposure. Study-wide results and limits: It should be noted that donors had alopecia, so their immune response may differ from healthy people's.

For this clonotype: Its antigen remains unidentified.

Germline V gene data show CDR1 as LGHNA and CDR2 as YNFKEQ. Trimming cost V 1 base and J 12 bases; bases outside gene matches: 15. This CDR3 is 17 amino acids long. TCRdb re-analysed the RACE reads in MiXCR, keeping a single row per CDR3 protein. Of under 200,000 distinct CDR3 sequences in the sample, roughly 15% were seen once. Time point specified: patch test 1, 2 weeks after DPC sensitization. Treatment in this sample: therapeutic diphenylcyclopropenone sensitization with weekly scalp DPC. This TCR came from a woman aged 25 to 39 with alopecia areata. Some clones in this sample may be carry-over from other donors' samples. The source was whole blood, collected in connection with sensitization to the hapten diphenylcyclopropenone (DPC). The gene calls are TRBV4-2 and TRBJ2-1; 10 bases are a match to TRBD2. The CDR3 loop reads CASSQGSASGSVLGQFF. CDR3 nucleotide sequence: TGTGCCAGCAGCCAAGGGTCCGCTAGCGGGAGTGTATTGGGGCAGTTCTTC.